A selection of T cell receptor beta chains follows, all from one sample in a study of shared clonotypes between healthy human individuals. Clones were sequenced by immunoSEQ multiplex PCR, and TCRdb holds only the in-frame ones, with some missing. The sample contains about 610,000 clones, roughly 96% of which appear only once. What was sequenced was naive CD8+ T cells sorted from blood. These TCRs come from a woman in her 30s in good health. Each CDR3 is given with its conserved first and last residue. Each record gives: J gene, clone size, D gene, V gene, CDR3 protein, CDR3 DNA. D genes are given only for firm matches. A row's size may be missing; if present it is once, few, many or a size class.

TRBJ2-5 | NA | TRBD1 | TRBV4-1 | CASSQGTGLGQYF | TGCGCCAGCAGCCAAGGGACAGGTTTGGGGCAGTACTTC
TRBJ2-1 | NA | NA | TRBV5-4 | CASAGVDEQFF | TGTGCCAGCGCAGGGGTGGATGAGCAGTTCTTC
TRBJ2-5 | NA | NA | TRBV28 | CASSQFSGLFQETQYF | TGTGCCAGCAGTCAATTCTCAGGGCTGTTCCAAGAGACCCAGTACTTC
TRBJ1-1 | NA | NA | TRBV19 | CASSMGEDTKAFF | TGTGCCAGTAGTATGGGGGAGGACACTAAGGCTTTCTTT
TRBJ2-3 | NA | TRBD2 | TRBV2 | CASSRGLKWPDTQYF | TGTGCCAGCAGTAGGGGACTAAAGTGGCCAGATACGCAGTATTTT
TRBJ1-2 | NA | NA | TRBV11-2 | CASSYGVGYTF | TGTGCCAGCAGCTATGGGGTAGGCTACACCTTC
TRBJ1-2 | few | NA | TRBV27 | CASSLSIGYGGYTF | TGTGCCAGCAGTTTATCGATAGGGTATGGTGGCTACACCTTC
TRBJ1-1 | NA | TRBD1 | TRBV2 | CASRPTGRVGWPEAFF | TGTGCCAGCAGGCCGACAGGGAGGGTCGGTTGGCCTGAAGCTTTCTTT
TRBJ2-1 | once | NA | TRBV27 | CASSPIPYNEQFF | TGTGCCAGCAGTCCCATCCCCTACAATGAGCAGTTCTTC
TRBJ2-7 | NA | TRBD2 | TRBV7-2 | CASSLTAGDRYEQYF | TGTGCCAGCAGCTTAACGGCGGGAGATAGATACGAGCAGTACTTC
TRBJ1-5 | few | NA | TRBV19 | CASSFRTGNQPQHF | TGTGCCAGTAGTTTCCGTACAGGGAACCAGCCCCAGCATTTT
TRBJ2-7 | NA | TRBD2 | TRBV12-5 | CASGRPGLAGGPSAGEQYF | TGTGCTAGTGGTCGGCCGGGACTAGCGGGAGGGCCCTCCGCCGGCGAGCAGTACTTC
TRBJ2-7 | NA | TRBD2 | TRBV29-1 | CSVGGRYEQYF | TGCAGCGTAGGCGGGAGGTACGAGCAGTACTTC
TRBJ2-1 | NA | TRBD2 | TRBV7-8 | CASSPTILAFTYNEQFF | TGTGCCAGCAGCCCAACTATACTAGCGTTTACCTACAATGAGCAGTTCTTC
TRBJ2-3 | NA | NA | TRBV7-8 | CASSFGRTSTDTQYF | TGTGCCAGCAGCTTCGGGAGAACTAGCACAGATACGCAGTATTTT
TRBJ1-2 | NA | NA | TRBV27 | CASRVSRGNGYTF | TGTGCCAGCAGGGTGAGCAGGGGAAATGGCTACACCTTC
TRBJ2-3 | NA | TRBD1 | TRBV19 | CASSIEGGGDTQYF | TGTGCCAGTAGTATAGAAGGGGGCGGGGATACGCAGTATTTT
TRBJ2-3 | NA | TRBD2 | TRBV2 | CASSFRTSGILDTQYF | TGTGCCAGCAGTTTTCGGACTAGCGGGATATTGGATACGCAGTATTTT
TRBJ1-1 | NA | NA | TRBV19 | CASSMEGQDEAFF | TGTGCCAGTAGTATGGAAGGGCAGGATGAAGCTTTCTTT
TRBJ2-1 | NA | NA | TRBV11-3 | CASSGGDRRNEQFF | TGTGCCAGCAGCGGGGGGGACAGACGGAATGAGCAGTTCTTC
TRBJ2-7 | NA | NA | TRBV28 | CASSLGGQGKAAYEQYF | TGTGCCAGCAGTCTGGGGGGGCAGGGGAAGGCAGCCTACGAGCAGTACTTC
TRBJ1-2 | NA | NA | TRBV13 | CASSAEDGNYGYTF | TGTGCCAGCAGCGCAGAAGACGGTAACTATGGCTACACCTTC
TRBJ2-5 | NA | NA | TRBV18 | CASSPPEEAQETQYF | TGTGCCAGCTCACCACCGGAAGAGGCCCAAGAGACCCAGTACTTC
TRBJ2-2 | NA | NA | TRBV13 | CASSAGHRVAGELFF | TGTGCCAGCAGCGCGGGACACAGAGTTGCTGGGGAGCTGTTTTTT
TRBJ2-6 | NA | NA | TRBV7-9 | CASSFIGAGANVLTF | TGTGCCAGCAGCTTCATCGGGGCTGGGGCCAACGTCCTGACTTTC
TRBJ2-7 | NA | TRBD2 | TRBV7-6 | CASSSTRRTSGRAYEQYF | TGTGCCAGCAGTTCAACCCGTCGGACTAGCGGGAGGGCCTACGAGCAGTACTTC
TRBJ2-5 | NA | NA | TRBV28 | CASSQLGQRETQYF | TGTGCCAGCAGCCAACTTGGGCAGCGGGAGACCCAGTACTTC
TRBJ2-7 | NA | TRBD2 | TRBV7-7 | CASSLAGDYEQYF | TGTGCCAGCAGCTTGGCGGGGGACTACGAGCAGTACTTC
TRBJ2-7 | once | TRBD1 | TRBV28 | CASSRQGAYEQYF | TGTGCCAGCAGCCGACAGGGGGCCTACGAGCAGTACTTC
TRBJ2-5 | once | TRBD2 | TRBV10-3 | CAISAGTSFQETQYF | TGTGCCATCAGTGCTGGGACTAGCTTTCAAGAGACCCAGTACTTC
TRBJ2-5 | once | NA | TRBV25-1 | CASSELYVGAETQYF | TGTGCCAGCAGTGAGCTCTACGTGGGAGCAGAGACCCAGTACTTC
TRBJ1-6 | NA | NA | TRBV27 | CASTRGASRNSPLHF | TGTGCCAGCACGCGGGGGGCATCGCGAAATTCACCCCTCCACTTT
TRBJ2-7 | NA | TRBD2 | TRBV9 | CASSPKTTSGLLYEQYF | TGTGCCAGCAGCCCAAAGACGACTAGCGGGCTCCTCTACGAGCAGTACTTC
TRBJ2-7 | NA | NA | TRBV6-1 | CASSPLGQAYEQYF | TGTGCCAGCAGTCCCTTGGGACAAGCCTACGAGCAGTACTTC
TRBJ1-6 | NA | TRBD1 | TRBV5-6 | CASSSGTGYYSPLHF | TGTGCCAGCAGCTCCGGGACAGGGTATTATTCACCCCTCCACTTT
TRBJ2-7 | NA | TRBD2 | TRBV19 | CATRAGASYEQYF | TGTGCCACCCGAGCGGGAGCCTCCTACGAGCAGTACTTC